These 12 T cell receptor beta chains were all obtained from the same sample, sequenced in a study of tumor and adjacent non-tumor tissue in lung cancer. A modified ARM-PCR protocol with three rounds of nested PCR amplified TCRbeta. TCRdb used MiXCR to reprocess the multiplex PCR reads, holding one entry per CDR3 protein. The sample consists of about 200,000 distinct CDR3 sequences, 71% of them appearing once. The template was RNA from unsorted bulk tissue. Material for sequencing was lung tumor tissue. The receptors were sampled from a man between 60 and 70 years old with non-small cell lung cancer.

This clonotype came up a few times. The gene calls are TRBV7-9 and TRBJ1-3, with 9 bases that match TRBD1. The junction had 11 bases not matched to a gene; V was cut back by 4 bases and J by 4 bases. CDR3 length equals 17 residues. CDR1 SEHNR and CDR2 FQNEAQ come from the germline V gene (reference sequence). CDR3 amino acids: CASSYGQGRIGGNTIYF. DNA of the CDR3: TGTGCCAGCAGCTACGGACAGGGGAGAATTGGCGGAAACACCATATATTTT.

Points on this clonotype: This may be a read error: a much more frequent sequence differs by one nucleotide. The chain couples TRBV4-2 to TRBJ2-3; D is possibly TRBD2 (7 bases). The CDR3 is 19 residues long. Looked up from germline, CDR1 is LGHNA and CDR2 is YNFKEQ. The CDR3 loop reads CASSQDGGYGGPYTDTQNF. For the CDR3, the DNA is TGCGCCAGCAGCCAAGACGGCGGCTACGGGGGGCCTTACACAGATACGCAGAATTTT.

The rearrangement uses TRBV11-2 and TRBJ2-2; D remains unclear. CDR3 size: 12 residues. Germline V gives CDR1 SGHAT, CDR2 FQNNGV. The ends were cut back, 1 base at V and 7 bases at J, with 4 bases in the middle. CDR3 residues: CASSLVHGELFF. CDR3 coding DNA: TGTGCCAGCAGCTTAGTACACGGGGAGCTGTTTTTT.

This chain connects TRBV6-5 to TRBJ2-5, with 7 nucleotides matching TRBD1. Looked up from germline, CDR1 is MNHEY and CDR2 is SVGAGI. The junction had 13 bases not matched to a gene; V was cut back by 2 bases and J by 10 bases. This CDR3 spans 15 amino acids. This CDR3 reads CASSYGTGAGEGQYF. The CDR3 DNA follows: TGTGCCAGCAGTTACGGAACAGGGGCAGGAGAGGGCCAGTACTTC.

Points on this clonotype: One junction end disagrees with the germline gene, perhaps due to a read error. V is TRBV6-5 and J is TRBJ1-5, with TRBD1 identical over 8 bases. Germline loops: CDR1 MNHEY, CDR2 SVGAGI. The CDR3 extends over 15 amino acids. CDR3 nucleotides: TGTGCCAGCAGTAACAGTGGACAGGGCAGTCAGCCCCAGCGTTTT. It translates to CASSNSGQGSQPQRF.

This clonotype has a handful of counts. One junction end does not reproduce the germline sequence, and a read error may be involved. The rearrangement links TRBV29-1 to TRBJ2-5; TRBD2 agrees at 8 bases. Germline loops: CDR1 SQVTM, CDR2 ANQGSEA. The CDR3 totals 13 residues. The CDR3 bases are TGCAGCGCCGCTCGGGGGGGCCAAGAGACCCATTACTTC. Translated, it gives CSAARGGQETHYF. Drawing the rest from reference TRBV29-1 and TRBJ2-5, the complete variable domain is SAVISQKPSRDICQRGTSLTIQCQVDSQVTMMFWYRQQPGQSLTLIATANQGSEATYESGFVIDKFPISRPNLTFSTLTVSNMSPEDSSIYLCSAARGGQETHYFGPGTRLLVL.

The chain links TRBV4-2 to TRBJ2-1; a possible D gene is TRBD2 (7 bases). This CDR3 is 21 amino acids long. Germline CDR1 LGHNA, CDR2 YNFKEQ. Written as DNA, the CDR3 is TGTGTGAGCAGCCATCTCCGATCACGCGGGGGCCTCCGGGGGAGGAACAATGAGCAGTTCTTC. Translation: CVSSHLRSRGGLRGRNNEQFF.

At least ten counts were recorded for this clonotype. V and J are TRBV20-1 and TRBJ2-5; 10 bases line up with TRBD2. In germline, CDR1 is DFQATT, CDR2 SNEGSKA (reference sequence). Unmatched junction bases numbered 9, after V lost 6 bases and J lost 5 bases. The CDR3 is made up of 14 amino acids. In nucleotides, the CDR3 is TGCAGTGCACCAGCGGGGGGGCCGTCCGAGACCCAGTACTTC. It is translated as CSAPAGGPSETQYF.

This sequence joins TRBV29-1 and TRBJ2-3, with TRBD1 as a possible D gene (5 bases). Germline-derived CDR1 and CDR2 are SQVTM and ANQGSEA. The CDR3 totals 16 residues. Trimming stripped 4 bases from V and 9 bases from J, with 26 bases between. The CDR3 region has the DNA TGCAGCGTTGTAAGTTGGACACCAACCTTTCGTGAAACGCAGTATTTT. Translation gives CSVVSWTPTFRETQYF.

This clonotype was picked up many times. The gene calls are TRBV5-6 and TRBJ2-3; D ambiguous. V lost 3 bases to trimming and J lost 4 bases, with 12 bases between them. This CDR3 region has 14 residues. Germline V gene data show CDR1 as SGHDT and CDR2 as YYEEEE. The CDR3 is CASSSLVGADTQYF. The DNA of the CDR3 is TGTGCCAGCAGCTCGTTAGTTGGGGCAGATACGCAGTATTTT.

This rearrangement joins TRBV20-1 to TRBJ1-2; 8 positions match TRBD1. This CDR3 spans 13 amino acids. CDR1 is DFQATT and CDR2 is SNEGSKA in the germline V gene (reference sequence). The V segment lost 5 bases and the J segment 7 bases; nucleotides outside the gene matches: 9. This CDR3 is CSAQMDRAAGYTF. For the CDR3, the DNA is TGCAGTGCTCAGATGGACAGGGCTGCTGGCTACACCTTC.

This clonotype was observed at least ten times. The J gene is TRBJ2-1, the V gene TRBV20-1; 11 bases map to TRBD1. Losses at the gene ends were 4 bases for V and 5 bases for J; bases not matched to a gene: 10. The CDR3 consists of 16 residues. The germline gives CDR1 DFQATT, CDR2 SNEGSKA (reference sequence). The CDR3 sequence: CSAIHSGQGVNNEQFF. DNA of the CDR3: TGCAGTGCTATTCATTCGGGACAGGGGGTAAACAATGAGCAGTTCTTC.